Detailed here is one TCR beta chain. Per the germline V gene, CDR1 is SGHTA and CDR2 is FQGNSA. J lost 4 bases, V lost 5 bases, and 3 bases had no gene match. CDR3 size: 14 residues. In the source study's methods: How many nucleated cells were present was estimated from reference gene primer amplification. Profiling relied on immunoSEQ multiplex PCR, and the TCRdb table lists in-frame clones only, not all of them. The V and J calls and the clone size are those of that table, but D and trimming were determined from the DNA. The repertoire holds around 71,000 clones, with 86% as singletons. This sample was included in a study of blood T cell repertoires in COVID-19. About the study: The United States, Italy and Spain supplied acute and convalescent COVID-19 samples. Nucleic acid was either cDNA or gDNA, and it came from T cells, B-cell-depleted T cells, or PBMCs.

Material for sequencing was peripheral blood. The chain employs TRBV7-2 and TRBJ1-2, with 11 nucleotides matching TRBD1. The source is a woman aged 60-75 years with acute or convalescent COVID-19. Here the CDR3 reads CASSVGQGAYGYTF. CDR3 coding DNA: TGTGCCAGCAGCGTCGGACAGGGGGCCTATGGCTACACCTTC.